Presented here are 6 T cell receptor beta chains from one specimen sequenced in a study of T cells after yellow fever vaccination. One entry per CDR3 protein results from TCRdb running MiXCR on the 5' RACE reads. The table has approximately 600,000 distinct CDR3 sequences, around an eighth seen once. The sequenced sample was PBMCs, obtained on the day of the yellow fever booster vaccination. All receptors derive from a man aged 30-40 years who received the YFV17D yellow fever vaccine.

The gene calls are TRBV7-2 and TRBJ1-1, with a tentative D call TRBD1 (5 bases). The CDR3 sequence is 15 residues long. With 2 bases removed from V and 1 base from J, the gap between germline ends came to 11 bases. Germline-derived CDR1 and CDR2 are SGHTA and FQGNSA. In DNA, the CDR3 is TGTGCCAGCAGCTTATTAGGGGTGGCGAACACTGAAGCTTTCTTT. It specifies CASSLLGVANTEAFF.

In the case of this clonotype: One end of the junction varies from germline; a read error may be responsible. The chain recombines TRBV20-1 with TRBJ2-1; 10 nucleotides line up with TRBD2. CDR3 size: 16 residues. Germline V CDR1 and CDR2: DFQATT, SNEGSKA (reference sequence). The CDR3 region is CCARDPLAGVGNEQFF. The CDR3 coding sequence is TGCTGTGCTAGAGATCCGCTAGCGGGAGTTGGCAATGAGCAGTTCTTC.

The gene calls are TRBV27 and TRBJ2-7; D uncertain. V shed 1 base and J shed 2 bases, with 12 bases lying between them. CDR1 is MNHEY and CDR2 is SMNVEV in the germline V gene (reference sequence). The CDR3 runs 15 residues. CDR3 sequence reads: CASSLLRETAYEQYF. The CDR3 coding sequence is TGTGCCAGCAGTTTATTAAGGGAAACCGCCTACGAGCAGTACTTC.

This clonotype was seen a handful of times. The chain employs TRBV5-1 and TRBJ2-5, with TRBD2 as a possible D gene (6 bases). Germline V gene data show CDR1 as SGHRS and CDR2 as YFSETQ. The CDR3 consists of 14 residues. V was pared by 4 bases and J by 5 bases, with 15 bases between. The CDR3 reads CASSTLGGDETQYF. The CDR3, as DNA: TGCGCCAGCAGCACGCTCGGGGGTGACGAGACCCAGTACTTC.

The CDR3 is CASRAFTDTQYF. Written as DNA, the CDR3 is TGTGCCAGCAGAGCCTTCACAGATACGCAGTATTTT. This sequence joins TRBV12-3 or TRBV12-4 and TRBJ2-3; the D is unclear. The CDR3 loop spans 12 amino acids. Trimming took off 6 bases at V and 2 bases at J, with 6 bases between the two ends.

The rearrangement joins TRBV7-2 to TRBJ1-1; D may be TRBD1 (5 bases). CDR3 length: 14 amino acids. The germline V gene encodes CDR1 SGHTA and CDR2 FQGNSA. V was clipped by 5 bases and J by 2 bases, with 12 bases between them. The CDR3 sequence is CASSPDRTNTEAFF. In DNA form, the CDR3 reads TGTGCCAGCAGCCCGGACCGGACAAACACTGAAGCTTTCTTT.